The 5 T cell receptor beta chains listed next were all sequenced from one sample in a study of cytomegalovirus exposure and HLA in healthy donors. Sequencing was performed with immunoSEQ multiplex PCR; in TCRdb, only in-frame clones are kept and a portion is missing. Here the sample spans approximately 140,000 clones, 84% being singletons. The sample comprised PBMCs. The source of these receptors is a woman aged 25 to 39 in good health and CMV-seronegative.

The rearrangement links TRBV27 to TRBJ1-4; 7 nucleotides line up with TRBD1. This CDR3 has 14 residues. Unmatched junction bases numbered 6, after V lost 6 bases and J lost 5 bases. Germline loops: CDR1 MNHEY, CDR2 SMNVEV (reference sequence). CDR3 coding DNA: TGTGCCAGCAGGAGACAGGGTGGGAATGAAAAACTGTTTTTT. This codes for CASRRQGGNEKLFF.

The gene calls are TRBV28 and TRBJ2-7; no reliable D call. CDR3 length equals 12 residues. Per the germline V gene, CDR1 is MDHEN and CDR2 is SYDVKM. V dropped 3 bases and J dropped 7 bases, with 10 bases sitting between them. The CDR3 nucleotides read TGTGCCAGCAGTTTGTGGCCCCAAGAGCAGTACTTC. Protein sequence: CASSLWPQEQYF.

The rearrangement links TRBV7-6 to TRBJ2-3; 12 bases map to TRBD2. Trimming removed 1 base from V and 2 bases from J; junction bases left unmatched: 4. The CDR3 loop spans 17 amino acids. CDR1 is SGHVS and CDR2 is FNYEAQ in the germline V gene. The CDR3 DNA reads TGTGCCAGCAGCTTAGGGCTAGCGGGGGGGCCCACAGATACGCAGTATTTT. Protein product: CASSLGLAGGPTDTQYF.

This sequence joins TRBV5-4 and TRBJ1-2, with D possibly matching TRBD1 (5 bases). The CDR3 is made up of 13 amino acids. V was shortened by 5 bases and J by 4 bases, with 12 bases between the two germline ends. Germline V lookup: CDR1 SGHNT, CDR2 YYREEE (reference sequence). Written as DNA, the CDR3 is TGTGCCAGCAGTCCCGGGGGGGGCTATGGCTACACCTTC. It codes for CASSPGGGYGYTF.

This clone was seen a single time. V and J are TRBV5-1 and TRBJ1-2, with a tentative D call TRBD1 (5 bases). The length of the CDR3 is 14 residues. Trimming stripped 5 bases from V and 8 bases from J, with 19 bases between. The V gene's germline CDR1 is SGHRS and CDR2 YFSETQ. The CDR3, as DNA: TGCGCCAGCAGACAAGAGACGGGGGGAGGCGGCTACACCTTC. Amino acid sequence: CASRQETGGGGYTF.